The source of this T cell receptor (beta chain) is a study of control samples from healthy donors and cancer patients. The repertoire was sequenced with immunoSEQ multiplex PCR; TCRdb's copy has only in-frame clones and lacks some. The sample includes under 200,000 clones, about 90% of them seen just once. The CDR3 length is 13 residues. V lost 2 bases, J lost 3 bases, and 7 bases lay in between. CDR1 and CDR2 from the germline V gene are SGHDN and FVKESK. This clone was observed once. The origin of this receptor is a woman in her 30s in good health. Sequencing was done on a sample of blood. The chain couples TRBV14 to TRBJ1-1, with a possible D match to TRBD1 (5 bases). The CDR3, as DNA: TGTGCCAGCAGCCAATTGGGACACACTGAAGCTTTCTTT. Translated: CASSQLGHTEAFF.